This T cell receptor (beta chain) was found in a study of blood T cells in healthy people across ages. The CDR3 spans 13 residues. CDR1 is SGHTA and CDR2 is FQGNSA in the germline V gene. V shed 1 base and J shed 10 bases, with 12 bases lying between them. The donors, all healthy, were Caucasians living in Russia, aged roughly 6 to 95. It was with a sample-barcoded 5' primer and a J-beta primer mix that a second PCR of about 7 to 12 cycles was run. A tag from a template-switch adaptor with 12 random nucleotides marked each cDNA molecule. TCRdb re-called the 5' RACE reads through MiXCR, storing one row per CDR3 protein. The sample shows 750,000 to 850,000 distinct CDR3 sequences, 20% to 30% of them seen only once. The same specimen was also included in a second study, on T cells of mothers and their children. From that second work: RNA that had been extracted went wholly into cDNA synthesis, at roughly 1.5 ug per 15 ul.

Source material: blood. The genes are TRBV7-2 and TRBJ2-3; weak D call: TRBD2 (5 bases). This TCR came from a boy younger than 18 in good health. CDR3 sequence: CASSLEEGRPQYF. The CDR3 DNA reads TGTGCCAGCAGCTTAGAAGAGGGTAGGCCGCAGTATTTT.